A single sample gave rise to the 18 T cell receptor beta chains below, sequenced in a study of OX40 agonist ivuxolimab in advanced cancers. The library was prepared using the immunoSEQ multiplex PCR assay. TCRdb provides this immuneACCESS table in a form limited to in-frame rearrangements. Some clones are lacking; in checked studies, under half of them reflect an unresolved V gene, and why the rest are absent is not known. This sample lists about 83,000 clones; roughly 80% were detected once. The ten largest clones add up to roughly 1.7% of the sample. The sequences come from CD4+ or CD8+ T cells sorted from blood, collected in a trial of the OX40 agonist ivuxolimab. These receptors came from an adult with an advanced solid tumor such as melanoma, head and neck, liver or kidney cancer.

The chain recombines TRBV29-1 with TRBJ2-3, with D possibly being TRBD1 or TRBD2 (5 bases each). Trimming pared 8 bases from V and 2 bases from J, leaving 23 bases between. The CDR3 contains 16 residues. The germline CDR1 and CDR2 sequences are SQVTM and ANQGSEA. CDR3 protein: CSLAPPGLGLTDTQYF. In nucleotides, the CDR3 is TGCAGCTTAGCGCCCCCCGGTCTGGGGCTCACAGATACGCAGTATTTT.

This chain uses TRBV18 with TRBJ2-3; either TRBD1 or TRBD2 may fit D (5 bases each). The CDR3 loop spans 13 amino acids. The germline CDR1 and CDR2 sequences are KGHSH and LQKENI. Trimming shortened V by 3 bases and J by 8 bases, and 12 bases separated the two germline ends. The CDR3 here is CASSPRESGTQYF. As DNA, the CDR3 is TGTGCCAGCTCACCCAGGGAGTCCGGTACGCAGTATTTT.

This clone has only one observation. The chain is built from TRBV6-5 and TRBJ1-1; D unclear. V lost 8 bases to trimming and J lost 1 base, with 11 bases between them. Germline-derived CDR1 and CDR2 are MNHEY and SVGAGI. The CDR3 covers 13 residues. The CDR3: CASGKGQNTEAFF. In DNA form, the CDR3 reads TGTGCCAGCGGTAAAGGGCAGAACACTGAAGCTTTCTTT.

The chain has TRBV6-4 and TRBJ2-3; 7 positions agree with TRBD1. The CDR3 totals 15 residues. J gave up 0 bases and V 6 bases, and 6 bases lay outside the gene matches. CDR1 is MRHNA and CDR2 is SNTAGT in the germline V gene. CDR3 protein: CASSGTATSTDTQYF. For the CDR3, the DNA is TGTGCCAGCAGCGGGACAGCGACTAGCACAGATACGCAGTATTTT.

The chain joins TRBV5-6 to TRBJ1-1; D not resolved. The ends were cut back, 1 base at V and 3 bases at J, with 10 bases in the middle. This CDR3 region has 14 residues. Per germline, CDR1 SGHDT and CDR2 YYEEEE. CDR3 nucleotides: TGTGCCAGCAGCTTGACGGGTTCCGACACTGAAGCTTTCTTT. Encoded protein: CASSLTGSDTEAFF.

Points on this clone: The junction shows a germline mismatch at one end, possibly a read error. The V call is TRBV7-7, the J call TRBJ2-7, with D possibly matching TRBD2 (6 bases). The V gene's germline CDR1 is SSHAT and CDR2 FNYEAQ (reference sequence). This CDR3 region has 15 residues. The CDR3 nucleotides are TGTGCTAGCAGCTTAGCGAGGGGAGGAACCTACGAGCAGTACTTC. This sequence encodes CASSLARGGTYEQYF. The whole variable domain, remainder taken from reference TRBV7-7 and TRBJ2-7, is GAGVSQSPRYKVTKRGQDVTLRCDPISSHATLYWYQQALGQGPEFLTYFNYEAQPDKSGLPSDRFSAERPEGSISTLTIQRTEQRDSAMYRCASSLARGGTYEQYFGPGTRLTVT.

J is TRBJ1-6 and V is TRBV28; D is ambiguous. This CDR3 spans 14 amino acids. V was trimmed by 6 bases and J by 10 bases, leaving 16 bases between them. Germline V gives CDR1 MDHEN, CDR2 SYDVKM. The CDR3: CASRVGPGGSPLHF. CDR3 coding DNA: TGTGCCAGCAGGGTTGGACCCGGAGGGTCACCCCTCCACTTT.

The chain uses TRBV11-3 and TRBJ1-1; weak D call: TRBD1 (6 bases). Trimming removed 5 bases from V and 6 bases from J, with 16 bases in between. CDR3 length equals 14 residues. Looked up from germline, CDR1 is SGHNT and CDR2 is YENEEA. CDR3: CASSAQGRGAEAFF. CDR3 sequence (DNA): TGTGCCAGCAGCGCCCAGGGGAGAGGAGCTGAAGCTTTCTTT.

This clone occurred once. The chain is built from TRBV19 and TRBJ1-2; possibly TRBD1 for D (5 bases). The CDR3 is made up of 15 amino acids. Deletions cut 5 bases from V and 7 bases from J, with 20 bases between. Germline CDR1 reads LNHDA; CDR2 reads SQIVND (reference sequence). The CDR3 nucleotides are TGTGCCAGTAGTCCCCCGGGACGACAAACTGCTGGCTACACCTTC. This gives the protein CASSPPGRQTAGYTF.

This chain connects TRBV4-3 to TRBJ1-1, with D unclear. Trimming left V 1 base short and J 0 bases short, with 9 bases between. Germline CDR1 is LGHNA and CDR2 is YSLEER. The CDR3 consists of 15 residues. Here the CDR3 DNA reads TGCGCCAGCAGCCAAGGGCGGGAAATGAACACTGAAGCTTTCTTT. Its protein is CASSQGREMNTEAFF.

V usage is TRBV15 and J usage is TRBJ2-3; 9 bases agree with TRBD2. The ends lost 0 bases at V and 5 bases at J; junction bases unmatched: 6. CDR1 is LNHNV and CDR2 is YYDKDF in the germline V gene (reference sequence). The CDR3 is made up of 16 amino acids. CDR3 in amino acids: CATSREGRGGIDTQYF. Here the CDR3 DNA reads TGTGCCACCAGCAGAGAAGGGCGGGGGGGAATAGATACGCAGTATTTT. Combining the CDR3 with reference TRBV15 and TRBJ2-3 gives the whole variable domain DAMVIQNPRYQVTQFGKPVTLSCSQTLNHNVMYWYQQKSSQAPKLLFHYYDKDFNNEADTPDNFQSRRPNTSFCFLDIRSPGLGDTAMYLCATSREGRGGIDTQYFGPGTRLTVL.

The rearrangement uses TRBV6-1 and TRBJ1-5; D is possibly TRBD1 (5 bases). CDR3 length equals 15 residues. The germline CDR1 and CDR2 sequences are MNHNS and SASEGT. Trimming shortened V by 2 bases and J by 2 bases, and 10 bases separated the two germline ends. The CDR3 DNA reads as TGTGCCAGCAGTGAACAGGGAGGGGGCAATCAGCCCCAGCATTTT. Translated: CASSEQGGGNQPQHF.

The chain recombines TRBV19 with TRBJ2-7; D remains unclear. CDR1 LNHDA and CDR2 SQIVND come from the germline V gene (reference sequence). Trimming took 2 bases from V and 1 from J, leaving 6 bases between them. The CDR3 is made up of 13 amino acids. The DNA of the CDR3 is TGTGCCAGTAGTATATTGGTTTCCTACGAGCAGTACTTC. It codes for CASSILVSYEQYF. The complete variable domain, with remaining parts taken from reference TRBV19 and TRBJ2-7, reads DGGITQSPKYLFRKEGQNVTLSCEQNLNHDAMYWYRQDPGQGLRLIYYSQIVNDFQKGDIAEGYSVSREKKESFPLTVTSAQKNPTAFYLCASSILVSYEQYFGPGTRLTVT.

The rearrangement links TRBV10-3 to TRBJ1-2; D perhaps matches TRBD1 (5 bases). There are 13 residues in the CDR3. With 0 bases removed from V and 3 bases from J, the gap between germline ends came to 5 bases. Germline lookup yields CDR1 ENHRY and CDR2 SYGVKD. The CDR3 loop reads CAISESGDYGYTF. In DNA form, the CDR3 reads TGTGCCATCAGTGAGTCAGGGGACTATGGCTACACCTTC.

This chain connects TRBV4-1 to TRBJ1-5; the match to TRBD1 covers 10 bases. V trimming: 0 bases; J trimming: 5 bases; junction bases outside the gene matches: 1. The CDR3 length is 15 residues. Per the germline V gene, CDR1 is MGHRA and CDR2 is YSYEKL. CDR3 in DNA: TGCGCCAGCAGCCAAGACGGACAGGGGGATCAGCCCCAGCATTTT. Its translation is CASSQDGQGDQPQHF.

This clone appeared a single time. V is TRBV7-2 and J is TRBJ1-3; 9 nucleotides align to TRBD1. Germline CDR1 reads SGHTA; CDR2 reads FQGNSA. Losses at the gene ends were 2 bases for V and 0 bases for J; bases not matched to a gene: 2. The length of the CDR3 is 16 residues. The CDR3 DNA reads as TGTGCCAGCAGCTTAACAGGGGGCAACTCTGGAAACACCATATATTTT. This translates into CASSLTGGNSGNTIYF. Variable domain in full (rest from reference TRBV7-2 and TRBJ1-3): GAGVSQSPSNKVTEKGKDVELRCDPISGHTALYWYRQSLGQGLEFLIYFQGNSAPDKSGLPSDRFSAERTGGSVSTLTIQRTQQEDSAVYLCASSLTGGNSGNTIYFGEGSWLTVV.

This rearrangement joins TRBV10-3 to TRBJ2-6; 7 bases are a match to TRBD1. Per germline, CDR1 ENHRY and CDR2 SYGVKD. V dropped 9 bases and J dropped 0; count of bases not matched to a gene: 11. CDR3 length: 17 amino acids. CDR3 region: CAIKDRAGASGANVLTF. The CDR3 coding sequence is TGTGCCATTAAAGACAGGGCAGGGGCCTCTGGGGCCAACGTCCTGACTTTC.

This clone was recorded a few times. The V call is TRBV19, the J call TRBJ1-1; D ambiguous. The V end was cut by 5 bases, the J end by 3 bases, with 10 bases between. This CDR3 contains 13 residues. The germline CDR1 and CDR2 sequences are LNHDA and SQIVND (reference sequence). CDR3 in DNA: TGTGCCAGTAGTGTTCGACTTGACACTGAAGCTTTCTTT. Its translation: CASSVRLDTEAFF.